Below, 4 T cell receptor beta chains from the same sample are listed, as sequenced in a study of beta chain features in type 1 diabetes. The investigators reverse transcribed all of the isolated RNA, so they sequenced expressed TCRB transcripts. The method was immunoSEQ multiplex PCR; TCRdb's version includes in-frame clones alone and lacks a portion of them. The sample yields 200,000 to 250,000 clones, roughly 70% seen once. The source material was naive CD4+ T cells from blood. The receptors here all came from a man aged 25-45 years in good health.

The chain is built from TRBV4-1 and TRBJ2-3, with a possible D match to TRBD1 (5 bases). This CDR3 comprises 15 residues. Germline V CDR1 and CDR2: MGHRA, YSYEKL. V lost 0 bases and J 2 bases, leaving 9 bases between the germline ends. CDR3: CASSQDWTLTDTQYF. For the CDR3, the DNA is TGCGCCAGCAGCCAAGATTGGACACTCACAGATACGCAGTATTTT.

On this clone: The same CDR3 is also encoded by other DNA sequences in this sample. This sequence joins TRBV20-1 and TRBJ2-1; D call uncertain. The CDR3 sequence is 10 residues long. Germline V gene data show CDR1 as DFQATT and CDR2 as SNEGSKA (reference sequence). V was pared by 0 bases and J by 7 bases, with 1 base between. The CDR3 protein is CSARENEQFF. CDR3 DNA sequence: TGCAGTGCTAGAGAGAATGAGCAGTTCTTC.

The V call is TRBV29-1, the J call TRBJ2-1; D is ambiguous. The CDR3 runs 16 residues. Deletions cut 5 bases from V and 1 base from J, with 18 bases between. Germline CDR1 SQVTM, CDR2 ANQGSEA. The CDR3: CSVRAPGPLSYNEQFF. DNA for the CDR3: TGCAGCGTTCGGGCCCCGGGCCCTCTTTCCTACAATGAGCAGTTCTTC.

The CDR3 DNA is TGTGCCAGCACCGGGACTAGCTCCTACAATGAGCAGTTCTTC. This gives the protein CASTGTSSYNEQFF. V and J are TRBV7-2 and TRBJ2-1, with 8 positions matching TRBD2. The CDR3 contains 14 residues. The junction had 2 bases not matched to a gene; V was cut back by 7 bases and J by 0 bases. The V gene's germline CDR1 is SGHTA and CDR2 FQGNSA.